In this sample, the clone carrying this T cell receptor beta chain turned up a few times. Its cognate antigen is unknown. This sample was included in a study of identical twins. Findings of the study overall: Out-of-frame alpha sequences common to twins exhibited an excess of low generation probability.

This CDR3 has 16 residues. V was clipped by 6 bases and J by 2 bases, with 19 bases between them. TCRdb recomputed calls from the 5' RACE reads with MiXCR, one row per CDR3 protein. The sample yields 600,000 to 850,000 distinct CDR3 sequences, 18% seen once. This sample was shared with a second study, whose subject was T cells expressing NK-cell markers.

Input material: PBMCs. This clonotype originated in a woman aged 18 to 35 in good health. V usage is TRBV12-3 or TRBV12-4 and J usage is TRBJ1-2; D unresolved. Here the CDR3 reads CASSPGNGPQNYGYTF. The CDR3 nucleotides are TGTGCCAGCAGCCCCGGGAATGGGCCCCAAAACTATGGCTACACCTTC.